This T cell receptor (beta chain) emerged from a study of blood T cell repertoires in COVID-19 (dated by TCRdb to about 2020). Study-wide context: Samples from collaborators originated in the United States, Italy and Spain and spanned both the acute and convalescent phases of COVID-19. The prospective study material was composed of cDNA or gDNA derived from T cells, B-cell-depleted T cells, or PBMCs. Deeply sampled blood TCRbeta repertoires from subjects exposed to, actively infected with, or recovered from COVID-19 were included in the dataset. A freely available public database, intended as a resource for researchers studying the immune response to SARS-CoV-2, is where the repertoires were released. Samples were obtained from the ongoing ImmuneRACE study (first 160 participants) and from 1,254 subjects provided by 6 global collaborators. Nearly every sample came with metadata listing a de-identified subject ID, COVID-19 status, age in years and sex. Where HLA class I and class II types were available, the types were taken from metadata supplied by the sample provider, not from assay-based typing.

The paper's findings and limits, for the study overall: The quantity of clinical and demographic metadata differed by source and by participant and was supplied without curation.

Each collaborating institution followed its own protocols to collect whole blood in K2EDTA tubes. For TCRbeta analysis, collaborators shipped samples as frozen whole blood, isolated PBMCs, or DNA extracted from either of those sample types. A word on this clone: This clone's antigen is unknown. No quality values exist for individual bases; no much larger clone is one base distant.

TCRbeta CDR3 regions were amplified from genomic DNA using the immunoSEQ Assay, a bias-controlled multiplex PCR. Under the source paper's analysis protocol: The number of nucleated cells in each sample was estimated from the amplification of reference gene primers within the assay. To quantify the absolute abundance of each unique TCRbeta CDR3 rearrangement, sequence reads were collapsed and filtered. For each sample, productive Simpson clonality was calculated by taking the square root of Simpson's diversity index across productive rearrangements. TCRdb retrieved this table from immuneACCESS and kept in-frame rearrangements only. Not all clones are present; in checked studies, unresolved V genes account for under half, and no reason is known for the remainder. V, J and clone size are taken as reported in that table, and D and trimming were inferred from the DNA itself. This sample gives about 38,000 clones in total; around 85% of them show up just once. The ten biggest clones cover roughly 5% of the sample.

V sheds 0 bases and J sheds 4 bases, leaving 13 bases between their ends. The cysteine opens and the phenylalanine closes a CDR3 of 15 amino acids. The DNA shown is the 45-base CDR3, in frame from base 1. Sequencing used peripheral blood. This TCR derives from a man in his forties or fifties with active COVID-19. This sequence uses TRBV6-7 and TRBJ2-7; no confident D gene assignment can be made. TRBV6-7 falls under the ORF class, with uncertain function. The CDR3 sequence is CASSYSSDRKYEQYF. The DNA sequence is TGTGCCAGCAGTTACTCTTCCGATAGAAAGTACGAGCAGTACTTC.